The T cell receptor beta chain under discussion was sequenced for a study of beta chain features in type 1 diabetes. Study findings and constraints: When Type 1 diabetes patients were examined, their TCRB CDR3s proved moderately but significantly shorter in all four CD4+ subsets. Although PCR might favor shorter templates, it would do so equally in patients and controls.

The entirety of the isolated RNA underwent reverse transcription, so expressed TCRB transcripts were sequenced. TCRdb's table, derived via immunoSEQ multiplex PCR, lists solely in-frame clones and lacks some. The table shows 400,000 or so clones, with around a tenth occurring only once. Sorting gave populations that all exceeded 95% purity. The CDR3 loop spans 14 amino acids. Germline values: CDR1 MGHDK, CDR2 SYGVNS. V was pared by 1 base and J by 6 bases, with 2 bases of the junction left unmatched. In its sample, this clone was seen a few times. The antigen remains unidentified. The rearrangement links TRBV25-1 to TRBJ2-1, with 8 bases fitting TRBD1. The sequence was obtained from a man aged 30-40 years with type 1 diabetes. The sample taken for sequencing was central memory CD4+ T cells from blood. The CDR3 spells CASSEWTGINEQFF. The DNA for the CDR3 is TGTGCCAGCAGTGAATGGACAGGGATCAATGAGCAGTTCTTC.